This passage covers 18 T cell receptor beta chains from one sample sequenced in a study of T cells after yellow fever vaccination. MiXCR, run by TCRdb on the 5' RACE reads, gives a single entry per CDR3 protein. The sample lists 500,000 to 650,000 distinct CDR3 sequences, 9% to 15% occurring once. Sample: PBMCs, taken on the day of the yellow fever booster vaccination. All receptors come from a man aged 25 to 40 who received the YFV17D yellow fever vaccine.

The rearrangement uses TRBV20-1 and TRBJ2-3, with D possibly TRBD1 on 6 matching bases. Germline assignment: CDR1 DFQATT and CDR2 SNEGSKA (reference sequence). The ends were cut back, 2 bases at V and 4 bases at J, with 16 bases in the middle. CDR3 length: 15 amino acids. For the CDR3, the DNA is TGCAGTGCTAGAAAACCGGGACACTCCCCAGATACGCAGTATTTT. As protein: CSARKPGHSPDTQYF.

Turning to this clonotype: Its ends do not fully match the called genes, so a read error is possible. The chain couples TRBV20-1 to TRBJ1-5; D is perhaps TRBD1 (5 bases). There are 18 residues in the CDR3. Per germline, CDR1 DFQATT and CDR2 SNEGSKA (reference sequence). CDR3 loop: CCARSLGDGTEYNQPQHF. CDR3 bases: TGCTGTGCTAGATCCTTAGGCGACGGGACGGAGTACAATCAGCCCCAGCATTTT.

This clonotype was seen more than once but under ten times. This CDR3 reads CASSQDSGDLIGADTQYF. The DNA for the CDR3 is TGCGCCAGCAGCCAAGATTCGGGCGACCTCATTGGCGCAGATACGCAGTATTTT. V usage is TRBV4-3 and J usage is TRBJ2-3; D gene unclear. The CDR3 sequence is 18 residues long. The V end lost 0 bases, the J end lost 4 bases, and 20 bases lay between the germline ends. Germline CDR1 reads LGHNA; CDR2 reads YSLEER.

This clonotype was seen only a few times. V and J are TRBV5-1 and TRBJ2-4; 7 positions match TRBD1. This CDR3 spans 14 amino acids. The V segment lost 5 bases and the J segment 4 bases; nucleotides outside the gene matches: 6. CDR1 and CDR2 (germline): SGHRS, YFSETQ. CDR3 sequence reads: CASRLPGQKNIQYF. DNA for the CDR3: TGCGCCAGCAGATTGCCGGGACAGAAAAACATTCAGTACTTC. Combining the CDR3 with reference TRBV5-1 and TRBJ2-4 gives the whole variable domain KAGVTQTPRYLIKTRGQQVTLSCSPISGHRSVSWYQQTPGQGLQFLFEYFSETQRNKGNFPGRFSGRQFSNSRSEMNVSTLELGDSALYLCASRLPGQKNIQYFGAGTRLSVL.

This chain uses TRBV7-3 with TRBJ2-2; D call uncertain. V was cut by 5 bases and J by 6 bases, with 10 bases left in between. Germline loops: CDR1 SGHTA, CDR2 FQGTGA. CDR3 length: 13 residues. The CDR3, as DNA: TGTGCCAGCAGCGCTGACTCCTCCGGGGAGCTGTTTTTT. Protein: CASSADSSGELFF.

V usage is TRBV7-6 and J usage is TRBJ1-6; D not certain. In germline, CDR1 is SGHVS, CDR2 FNYEAQ. With 1 base removed from V and 14 bases from J, the gap between germline ends came to 12 bases. The CDR3 has 13 amino acids. The CDR3 DNA follows: TGTGCCAGCAGCTTAGATCCCGGGGAGGCCCTCCACTTT. This sequence encodes CASSLDPGEALHF.

The gene calls are TRBV7-8 and TRBJ1-5, with D possibly TRBD1 on 5 matching bases. V lost 5 bases and J 0 bases, leaving 5 bases between the germline ends. This CDR3 is built from 13 residues. In germline, CDR1 is SGHVS, CDR2 FQNEAQ. The CDR3 region is CASSGASNQPQHF. Here the CDR3 DNA reads TGTGCCAGCAGCGGGGCTAGCAATCAGCCCCAGCATTTT.

The chain joins TRBV5-1 to TRBJ2-1; perhaps TRBD2 as D (6 bases). CDR1 and CDR2 (germline): SGHRS, YFSETQ. This CDR3 has 14 residues. Trimming took off 4 bases at V and 2 bases at J, with 10 bases between the two ends. CDR3 residues: CASSISGAYNEQFF. The DNA for the CDR3 is TGCGCCAGCAGCATTAGCGGAGCCTACAATGAGCAGTTCTTC. The complete variable domain, with remaining parts taken from reference TRBV5-1 and TRBJ2-1, reads KAGVTQTPRYLIKTRGQQVTLSCSPISGHRSVSWYQQTPGQGLQFLFEYFSETQRNKGNFPGRFSGRQFSNSRSEMNVSTLELGDSALYLCASSISGAYNEQFFGPGTRLTVL.

The chain carries TRBV5-1 and TRBJ1-1; D unclear. V dropped 0 bases and J dropped 11 bases, with 14 bases sitting between them. The germline CDR1 and CDR2 sequences are SGHRS and YFSETQ. The CDR3 loop spans 13 amino acids. The CDR3 DNA is TGCGCCAGCAGCTTGGGGACCGCGGGAGATGCTTTCTTT. It yields the protein CASSLGTAGDAFF.

This rearrangement joins TRBV23-1 to TRBJ2-1, with 8 bases identical to TRBD1. TRBV23-1 carries the ORF label, with uncertain function. V was clipped by 1 base and J by 7 bases; unmatched bases: 9. CDR3 length equals 16 residues. The DNA of the CDR3 is TGCGCCAGCAGTCAATATTGCAGGGGGCTGATGAATGAGCAGTTCTTC. Translation: CASSQYCRGLMNEQFF.

This clonotype was recorded a few times. The V gene is TRBV6-2 or TRBV6-3, the J gene TRBJ2-7; D may be TRBD1 or TRBD2 (5 bases each). The V and J ends lost 8 bases and 0 bases respectively, with 11 bases between them. Germline lookup yields CDR1 MNHEY and CDR2 SVGEGT. The CDR3 contains 13 residues. Here the CDR3 DNA reads TGTGCCAGCGACGAGGGGTTCTCCTACGAGCAGTACTTC. It codes for CASDEGFSYEQYF.

This clonotype was seen a few times. The rearrangement links TRBV7-2 to TRBJ2-2; D tentatively fits TRBD1 or TRBD2 (5 bases each). Germline CDR1 is SGHTA and CDR2 is FQGNSA. CDR3 length: 16 amino acids. Deletions cut 2 bases from V and 4 bases from J, with 14 bases between. CDR3 amino acids: CASSLTRRDGTGELFF. CDR3 DNA: TGTGCCAGCAGCTTAACGCGTCGGGACGGCACCGGGGAGCTGTTTTTT.

The chain combines TRBV5-4 with TRBJ1-1; D unclear. The germline V gene encodes CDR1 SGHNT and CDR2 YYREEE (reference sequence). The CDR3 sequence is 13 residues long. The V gene lost 7 bases and the J gene lost 2 bases, with 12 bases spanning the gap. The CDR3 DNA reads TGTGCCAGCCGAGGATTCCGAAACACTGAAGCTTTCTTT. Its translation: CASRGFRNTEAFF.

The chain combines TRBV20-1 with TRBJ2-7; 10 nucleotides align to TRBD2. The germline CDR1 and CDR2 sequences are DFQATT and SNEGSKA (reference sequence). V was clipped by 3 bases and J by 3 bases; unmatched bases: 11. CDR3 length equals 16 residues. The CDR3 DNA follows: TGCAGTGCTAGTATACAGGCTAGCGGGAGCCTCTACGAGCAGTACTTC. This encodes CSASIQASGSLYEQYF.

In its sample, this clonotype was seen a few times. The CDR3 nucleotides are TGTGCCAGCTCACCACCGGGACGCGCCTTGCTGGATACGCAGTATTTT. Protein product: CASSPPGRALLDTQYF. J is TRBJ2-3 and V is TRBV18; D possibly uses TRBD1 or TRBD2 (5 bases each). V was cut by 0 bases and J by 6 bases, with 16 bases left in between. Germline CDR1 is KGHSH and CDR2 is LQKENI. The CDR3 consists of 16 residues.

This sequence joins TRBV12-3 or TRBV12-4 and TRBJ2-3, with 9 bases aligning to TRBD1. The trim removed 6 bases at V and 4 bases at J, leaving 8 bases unmatched. The CDR3 is 15 residues long. CDR3 nucleotide sequence: TGTGCCAGCAGAACCGGGACAGGGTTCCCAGATACGCAGTATTTT. This codes for CASRTGTGFPDTQYF.

This clonotype has just a few counts. This chain uses TRBV7-9 with TRBJ2-2, with 7 bases that match TRBD2. The CDR3 runs to 14 residues. Germline V gives CDR1 SEHNR, CDR2 FQNEAQ (reference sequence). Trimming at V came to 4 bases and at J to 4 bases, leaving 3 bases not matched to a gene. CDR3 sequence reads: CASSWEGVTGELFF. CDR3 DNA: TGTGCCAGCAGCTGGGAGGGCGTCACCGGGGAGCTGTTTTTT.

The sample holds many counts of this clonotype. The CDR3 region is CASSHTGAADTQYF. CDR3 DNA: TGTGCCAGCAGCCATACTGGAGCCGCAGATACGCAGTATTTT. This chain uses TRBV3-1 with TRBJ2-3; D not certain. V shed 3 bases and J shed 4 bases, with 11 bases lying between them. Germline lookup yields CDR1 LGHDT and CDR2 YNNKEL (reference sequence). The CDR3 has 14 amino acids.